The next 3 T cell receptor beta chains were all read from a single sample in a study of blood T cells in healthy people across ages. The authors ran a second PCR of about 6 to 11 cycles using a sample-barcoded 5' primer and a J-beta primer mix. From the 5' RACE reads, TCRdb called clonotypes with MiXCR, one entry per CDR3 protein. The repertoire holds about 760,000 distinct CDR3 sequences, roughly 25% seen once, with 9% to 9.5% in the top ten. This sample was also put to use in a study of T cells of mothers and their children.

Sequenced material: blood. Receptors were obtained from a boy aged 5-17 years in good health.

The rearrangement joins TRBV27 to TRBJ1-4, with D hard to call. V was shortened by 5 bases and J by 0 bases, with 10 bases between the two germline ends. Germline V gives CDR1 MNHEY, CDR2 SMNVEV (reference sequence). This CDR3 has 15 residues. The CDR3 DNA reads as TGTGCCAGCAGTATGACTGGCACAACTAATGAAAAACTGTTTTTT. Translating it yields CASSMTGTTNEKLFF.

About this clonotype: At one boundary the junction diverges from the germline segment, which might be a read error. V gene TRBV10-3 combines with J gene TRBJ2-2; 8 bases agree with TRBD2. CDR1 is ENHRY and CDR2 is SYGVKD in the germline V gene. The CDR3 totals 18 residues. CDR3 loop: CVISQTPSAGGVPGELFF. CDR3 nucleotides: TGTGTCATCAGCCAAACCCCGTCGGCGGGAGGAGTCCCCGGGGAGCTGTTTTTT.

This chain joins TRBV11-2 and TRBJ2-1; D gene unclear. CDR1 and CDR2 from the germline V gene are SGHAT and FQNNGV. The CDR3 runs 14 residues. V was pared by 4 bases and J by 8 bases, with 15 bases between. CDR3 sequence reads: CASSSIRKGHEQFF. CDR3 bases: TGTGCCAGCAGCTCTATAAGAAAAGGACATGAGCAGTTCTTC.